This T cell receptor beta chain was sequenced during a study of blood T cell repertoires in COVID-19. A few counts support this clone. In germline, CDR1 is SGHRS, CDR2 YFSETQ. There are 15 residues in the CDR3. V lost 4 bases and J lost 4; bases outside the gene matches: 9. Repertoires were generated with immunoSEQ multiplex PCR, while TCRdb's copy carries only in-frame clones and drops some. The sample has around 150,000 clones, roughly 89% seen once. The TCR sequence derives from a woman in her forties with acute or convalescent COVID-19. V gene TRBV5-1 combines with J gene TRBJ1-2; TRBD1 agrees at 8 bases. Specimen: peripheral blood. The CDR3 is CASSITTGQAYGYTF. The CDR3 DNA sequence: TGCGCCAGCAGCATAACAACGGGACAGGCCTATGGCTACACCTTC.